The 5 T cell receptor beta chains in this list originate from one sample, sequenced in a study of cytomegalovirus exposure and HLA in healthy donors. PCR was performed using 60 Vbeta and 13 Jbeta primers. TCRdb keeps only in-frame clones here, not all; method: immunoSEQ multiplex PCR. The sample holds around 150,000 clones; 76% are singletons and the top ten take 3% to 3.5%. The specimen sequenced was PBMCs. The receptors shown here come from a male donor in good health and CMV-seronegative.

CDR3 sequence reads: CASRGDLGYGYTF. CDR3 bases: TGTGCCAGCCGGGGAGATCTCGGGTATGGCTACACCTTC. The rearrangement uses TRBV28 and TRBJ1-2; D gene ambiguous. Germline CDR1 reads MDHEN; CDR2 reads SYDVKM. There are 13 residues in the CDR3. V lost 8 bases and J lost 5, with 15 bases in between.

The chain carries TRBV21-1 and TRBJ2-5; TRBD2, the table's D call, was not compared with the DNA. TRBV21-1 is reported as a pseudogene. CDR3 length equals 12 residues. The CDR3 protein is CATPTSAETQYF. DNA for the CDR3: TGTGCCACTCCCACGAGCGCAGAGACCCAGTACTTC.

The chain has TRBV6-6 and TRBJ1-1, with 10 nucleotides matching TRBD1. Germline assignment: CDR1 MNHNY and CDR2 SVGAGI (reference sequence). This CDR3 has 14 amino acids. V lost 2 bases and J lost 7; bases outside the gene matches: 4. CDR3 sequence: CASSYRDRGGEAFF. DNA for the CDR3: TGTGCCAGCAGTTACCGGGACAGGGGCGGTGAAGCTTTCTTT.

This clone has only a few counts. CDR3 in amino acids: CASKGASGSQETQYF. The CDR3 DNA follows: TGTGCCAGCAAGGGAGCTAGCGGGAGCCAAGAGACCCAGTACTTC. The chain combines TRBV2 with TRBJ2-5; TRBD2 matches at 10 bases. There are 15 residues in the CDR3. The V segment lost 7 bases and the J segment 1 base; nucleotides outside the gene matches: 6. Germline loops: CDR1 SNHLY, CDR2 FYNNEI.

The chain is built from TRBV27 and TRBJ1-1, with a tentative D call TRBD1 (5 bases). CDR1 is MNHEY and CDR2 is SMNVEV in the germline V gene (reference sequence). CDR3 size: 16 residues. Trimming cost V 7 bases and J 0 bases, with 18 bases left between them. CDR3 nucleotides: TGTGCCAGCACCCTCAGAGGTAGGGGTGTGAACACTGAAGCTTTCTTT. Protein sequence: CASTLRGRGVNTEAFF.